This T cell receptor (beta chain) was identified during a study of control samples from healthy donors and cancer patients. Generated by immunoSEQ multiplex PCR, the TCRdb table keeps only in-frame clones and is missing some. The table lists 350,000 to 450,000 clones, around nine tenths of them singletons, with more than 6% in the top ten. Trimming took 3 bases from V and 5 from J, leaving 4 bases between them. Germline V lookup: CDR1 MGHRA, CDR2 YSYEKL. CDR3 length: 11 amino acids. Sequencing was carried out using PBMCs. This chain links TRBV4-1 with TRBJ1-2; the D is unclear. The TCR comes from a man between 35 and 55 years old with head and neck cancer. The CDR3 loop reads CASSQGYGYTF. CDR3 DNA sequence: TGCGCCAGCAGCCAGGGATATGGCTACACCTTC.